This TCR beta chain was sequenced for a study of metastatic and nonmetastatic thyroid tumors. The overall study: Comparative analysis of repertoires was undertaken across blood and tumor or nodule tissue obtained from malignant and benign thyroid patients.

Before thyroid surgery, none of the patients had received any treatment. The germline V gene has CDR1 MNHEY and CDR2 SMNVEV (reference sequence). V shed 4 bases and J shed 1 base, with 10 bases lying between them. This CDR3 is built from 14 residues. As originally analysed: Built for papillary thyroid cancer, a distant-metastasis classifier drew on CDR3 differences across clinicopathological groups. MiXCR was used by TCRdb to re-call the PCR reads. What appears here as the V and J calls and clone size reflects TCRdb's work, not the paper's. This table has about 41,000 clones, around 24% appearing once. This clone was detected ten times or more. Its target is unknown. Study-level findings and limits: It was reportedly found that TCR beta diversity was significantly higher in malignant thyroid tumors than in benign nodules, a difference seen in both blood and tumor samples.

Sequenced sample: tumor tissue. J is TRBJ1-1 and V is TRBV27, with D unresolved. The sequence was obtained from a female donor with papillary thyroid cancer or a benign thyroid nodule (not recorded which). Some clones in this sample may be carry-over from other donors' samples. CDR3 loop: CASSSLIENTEAFF. CDR3 nucleotide sequence: TGTGCCAGCAGTTCCCTCATAGAGAACACTGAAGCTTTCTTT.